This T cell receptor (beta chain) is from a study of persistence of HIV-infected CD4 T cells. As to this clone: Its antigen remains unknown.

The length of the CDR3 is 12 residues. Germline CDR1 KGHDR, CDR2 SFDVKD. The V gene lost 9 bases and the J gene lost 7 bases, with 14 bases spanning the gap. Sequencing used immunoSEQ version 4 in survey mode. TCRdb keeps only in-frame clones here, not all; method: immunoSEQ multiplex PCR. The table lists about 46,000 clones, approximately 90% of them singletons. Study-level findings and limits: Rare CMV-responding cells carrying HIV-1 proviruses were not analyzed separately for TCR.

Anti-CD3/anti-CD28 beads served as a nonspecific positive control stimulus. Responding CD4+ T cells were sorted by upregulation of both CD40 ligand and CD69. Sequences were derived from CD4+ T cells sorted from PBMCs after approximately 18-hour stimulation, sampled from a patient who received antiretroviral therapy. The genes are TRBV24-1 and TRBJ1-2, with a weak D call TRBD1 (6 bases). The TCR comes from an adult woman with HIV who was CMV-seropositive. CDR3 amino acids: CATSEGGLGYTF. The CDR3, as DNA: TGTGCCACCTCCGAGGGGGGTCTTGGCTACACCTTC.